Given below is one TCR beta chain in context. No antigen is known for it. Germline CDR1 and CDR2: SGHAT and FQNNGV. V lost 0 bases, J lost 12 bases, and 6 bases stayed unmatched. The CDR3 extends over 13 amino acids. Measured with immunoSEQ multiplex PCR; TCRdb has only the in-frame clones, and not every one. The table lists roughly 100,000 clones, roughly 90% of them singletons. The sample is drawn from a study of T cell responses to AZD1222 COVID-19 vaccine. General study points: The donors showed a predominance of white British ancestry and of females, with possible underestimation of clonal diversity.

Sequencing was performed on peripheral blood, taken on day 0 of AZD1222 vaccination. This TCR derives from an adult in good health. V is TRBV11-2 and J is TRBJ2-7, with 9 positions matching TRBD1. The CDR3 sequence is CASSLESTGGRYF. CDR3 DNA sequence: TGTGCCAGCAGCTTAGAAAGTACAGGGGGCAGGTACTTC.